This TCR beta chain was obtained from a study of response to subunit inactivated influenza vaccine (dated by TCRdb to 2016 to 2018). About the full investigation: Deep quantitative T cell receptor repertoire profiling was used in the study to track responses to a trivalent subunit inactivated influenza vaccine. What the authors observed across the whole study: It was suggested by the authors that each seasonal influenza vaccination may recruit only a limited number of new T cells.

Library method: RT-PCR. The listed sequencing device is Illumina HiSeq 2500. The raw public reads went through TCRdb reprocessing: fastp at Q25, MiXCR clone calling, in-frame beta chains kept. Rows with one shared CDR3 protein collapse into an entry with the most common genes and DNA. The sample table lists roughly 550,000 distinct CDR3 sequences, approximately 22% of them with a count of one. The ten largest clones add up to around 2.8% of the sample. The germline V gene gives CDR1 as SGHRS and CDR2 as YFSETQ. CDR3 length: 13 amino acids, cysteine to phenylalanine. Only the CDR3 DNA stays, 39 bases, in frame from base 1. V and J lose 4 bases and 6 bases, and a span of 11 bases separates them. The sample holds a few counts of this clonotype. This clone's antigen is unknown. No much larger clone exists at a distance of one base, and base qualities are not known. The same specimen was also included in a second study, on T cells expressing NK-cell markers. Taken from the second paper: 5'RACE template switching, by which a universal primer site and unique molecular identifiers were added, was used to make TCR beta cDNA libraries. In sorted CD3+CD56+NKG2C+, CD3+CD56+NKG2C- and CD3+CD56-NKG2C+ T-cell subsets from several donors, TCR beta-chain repertoires were profiled. Among the eight sequenced donors, only one was HCMV-seronegative, while the other seven were HCMV-seropositive. To restrict sorting to alphabetaTCR-expressing T cells, an anti-gammadeltaTCR antibody was added in several experiments. In a handful of donors, the dominant CD3+CD56+NKG2C+ clonotypes were among the top 10 CD8+ clonotypes and accounted for roughly 1.0-8% of CD8+ T cells. Those dominant clonotypes were again the most abundant among CD3+CD56-NKG2C+ cells in a handful of donors, at 28.3-60.1%. It remained unclear whether the expanded NKG2C-expressing T cell clones were specific for HCMV antigens. All eight donors whose samples were sequenced were randomly selected healthy volunteers, three of them men and five women. A commercial ELISA kit detecting HCMV-specific IgG in serum was used to determine HCMV serostatus. Peripheral blood mononuclear cells were isolated from blood by Ficoll density gradient centrifugation. Using Miltenyi isolation kits, CD4+ and CD8+ T cells were isolated from PBMC through magnetic immunoseparation. Priming for cDNA synthesis came from the TCR beta constant segment, and two successive PCR amplification steps followed. Illumina HiSeq 2000/2500, MiSeq or NextSeq was used to sequence libraries as 2 x 150 bp reads. MIGEC was used to demultiplex reads and group reads by UMI, and MiTCR was used to assemble and quantify clonotypes. To remove erroneous sequences, TCR cDNA sequences were retained only when supported by two or more reads. The tcR package was used for downstream repertoire analysis, with clonotypes matched between fractions based on CDR3 nucleotide sequence plus V segment. VDJmatch was used to annotate antigen specificity against VDJdb, with one amino acid substitution in CDR3 permitted.

The chain links TRBV5-1 with TRBJ2-1; the D gene is unclear. This clonotype was sampled from a man aged 50-60 years who received an inactivated influenza vaccine. Donor details come from another sample of the same person, matched by shared clones. Specimen: CD4+ T cells sorted from PBMCs, collected 11 to 12 days after vaccination. For the CDR3, the sequence is CASSLPDSNEQFF. The DNA reads TGCGCCAGCAGCCTCCCAGATAGCAATGAGCAGTTCTTC. The full variable domain, completed from the reference TRBV5-1 and TRBJ2-1 proteins outside the CDR3, reads KAGVTQTPRYLIKTRGQQVTLSCSPISGHRSVSWYQQTPGQGLQFLFEYFSETQRNKGNFPGRFSGRQFSNSRSEMNVSTLELGDSALYLCASSLPDSNEQFFGPGTRLTVL.